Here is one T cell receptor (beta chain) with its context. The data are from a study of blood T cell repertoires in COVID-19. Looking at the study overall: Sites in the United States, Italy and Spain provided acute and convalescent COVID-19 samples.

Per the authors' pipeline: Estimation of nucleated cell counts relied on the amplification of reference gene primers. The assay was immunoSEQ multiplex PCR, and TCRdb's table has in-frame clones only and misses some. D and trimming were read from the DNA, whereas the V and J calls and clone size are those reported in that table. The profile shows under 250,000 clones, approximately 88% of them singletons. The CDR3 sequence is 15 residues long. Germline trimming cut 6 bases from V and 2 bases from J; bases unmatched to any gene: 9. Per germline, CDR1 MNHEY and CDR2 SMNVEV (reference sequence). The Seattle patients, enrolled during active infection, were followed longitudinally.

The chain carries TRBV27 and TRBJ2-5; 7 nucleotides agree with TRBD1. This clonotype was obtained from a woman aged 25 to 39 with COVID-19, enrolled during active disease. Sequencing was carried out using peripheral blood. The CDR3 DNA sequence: TGTGCCAGCAGCAAAGGGGACAGACTTCAAGAGACCCAGTACTTC. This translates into CASSKGDRLQETQYF.